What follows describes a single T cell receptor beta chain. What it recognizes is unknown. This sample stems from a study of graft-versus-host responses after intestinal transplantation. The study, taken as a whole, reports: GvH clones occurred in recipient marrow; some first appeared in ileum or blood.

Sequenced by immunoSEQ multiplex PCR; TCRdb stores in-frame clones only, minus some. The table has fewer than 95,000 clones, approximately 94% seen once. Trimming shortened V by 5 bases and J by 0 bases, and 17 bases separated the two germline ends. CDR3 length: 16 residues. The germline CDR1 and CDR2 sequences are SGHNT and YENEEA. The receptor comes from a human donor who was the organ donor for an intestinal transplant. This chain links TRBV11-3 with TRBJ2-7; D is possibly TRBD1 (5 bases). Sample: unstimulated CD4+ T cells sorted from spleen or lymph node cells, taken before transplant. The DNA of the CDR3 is TGTGCCAGCAGCCTTATACAGGACGGTCCCTCCTACGAGCAGTACTTC. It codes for CASSLIQDGPSYEQYF.